This passage covers 18 T cell receptor beta chains from one sample sequenced in a study of radiotherapy plus CTLA-4 blockade in lung cancer. Measured with immunoSEQ multiplex PCR; TCRdb has only the in-frame clones, and not every one. The sample carries tens of thousands of clones, 75% to 90% recorded once. Specimen: peripheral blood, collected from a patient treated with radiotherapy plus ipilimumab. The receptors derive from a human donor with non-small cell lung cancer who had a partial response to radiotherapy plus ipilimumab.

The chain joins TRBV28 to TRBJ1-2; 7 bases agree with TRBD1. CDR3 length equals 11 residues. Germline lookup yields CDR1 MDHEN and CDR2 SYDVKM. J lost 12 bases, V lost 5 bases, and 6 bases had no gene match. The CDR3 loop is CASSDRASNTF. The CDR3 nucleotides are TGTGCCAGCAGTGACAGGGCCTCTAACACCTTC.

This clone has more than one count but fewer than ten. The chain joins TRBV7-8 to TRBJ1-1, with 7 bases fitting TRBD1. V trimming: 5 bases; J trimming: 11 bases; junction bases outside the gene matches: 17. The germline CDR1 and CDR2 sequences are SGHVS and FQNEAQ. This CDR3 comprises 15 residues. This CDR3 is CASSDRRTGPTGAFF. The CDR3 DNA follows: TGTGCCAGCAGCGACAGACGGACAGGACCTACTGGGGCTTTCTTT. Drawing the rest from reference TRBV7-8 and TRBJ1-1, the complete variable domain is GAGVSQSPRYKVAKRGQDVALRCDPISGHVSLFWYQQALGQGPEFLTYFQNEAQLDKSGLPSDRFFAERPEGSVSTLKIQRTQQEDSAVYLCASSDRRTGPTGAFFGQGTRLTVV.

V and J are TRBV12-2 and TRBJ1-6; the table's D call, TRBD1, has no DNA check behind it. TRBV12-2 is listed as a pseudogene. CDR3 size: 18 residues. CDR3 residues: CASRYRDRAEVSHSPLHF. The CDR3, as DNA: TGTGCAAGTCGTTACCGGGACAGGGCCGAGGTCTCGCATTCACCCCTCCACTTT.

The CDR3 nucleotides read TGTGCCAGCAGTGTTAGAGGGCAGAAAGAAACTGAAGCTTTCTTT. It encodes CASSVRGQKETEAFF. V and J are TRBV6-1 and TRBJ1-1, with D hard to call. The CDR3 is made up of 15 amino acids. Trimming cost V 4 bases and J 5 bases, with 17 bases left between them. Germline lookup yields CDR1 MNHNS and CDR2 SASEGT.

This clone appeared once. V is TRBV19 and J is TRBJ2-1; 8 positions agree with TRBD2. The ends lost 7 bases at V and 9 bases at J; junction bases unmatched: 5. Per the germline V gene, CDR1 is LNHDA and CDR2 is SQIVND (reference sequence). The CDR3 has 12 amino acids. The CDR3 protein is CASNFAGGEQFF. As DNA, the CDR3 is TGTGCCAGTAATTTTGCGGGAGGTGAGCAGTTCTTC.

This rearrangement joins TRBV28 to TRBJ1-2, with D unresolved. The CDR3 sequence is 12 residues long. Per germline, CDR1 MDHEN and CDR2 SYDVKM. With 6 bases removed from V and 8 bases from J, the gap between germline ends came to 13 bases. The CDR3 sequence is CASSSRLEGYTF. In DNA form, the CDR3 reads TGTGCCAGCAGCTCCCGGCTAGAGGGCTACACCTTC.

V usage is TRBV7-2 and J usage is TRBJ1-2; tentative D call: TRBD1 (5 bases). Germline CDR1 SGHTA, CDR2 FQGNSA. CDR3 length: 17 amino acids. V lost 2 bases and J 3 bases, leaving 19 bases between the germline ends. The CDR3 is CASSLRPGISDDYGYTF. For the CDR3, the DNA is TGTGCCAGCAGCTTAAGACCAGGGATCTCAGACGACTATGGCTACACCTTC.

This clone showed up just once. The genes are TRBV11-2 and TRBJ1-1; 7 nucleotides line up with TRBD1. The CDR3 length is 16 residues. Germline V lookup: CDR1 SGHAT, CDR2 FQNNGV. J gave up 2 bases and V 5 bases, and 11 bases lay outside the gene matches. The CDR3 is CASSESPQGFNTEAFF. CDR3 DNA sequence: TGTGCCAGCAGCGAAAGTCCACAGGGGTTTAACACTGAAGCTTTCTTT.

The sample holds one count of this clone. J is TRBJ2-5 and V is TRBV28, with TRBD1 matching 8 bases. The J call is in doubt because the DNA end fits TRBJ2-7 better. Germline loops: CDR1 MDHEN, CDR2 SYDVKM. CDR3 length equals 15 residues. As DNA, the CDR3 is TGTGCCAGCAGTGTAAAAGGGACAGGTCCCTACGAGCAGTACTTC. It codes for CASSVKGTGPYEQYF.

The chain combines TRBV6-1 with TRBJ1-2, with D perhaps TRBD1 (5 bases). Between the trimmed V and J ends, which lost 4 bases and 7 bases, there was a span of 16 bases. The CDR3 has 14 residues. Germline CDR1 reads MNHNS; CDR2 reads SASEGT. CDR3 in DNA: TGTGCCAGCAGTGCCCAGGGAGGGGACCCTGGCTACACCTTC. This gives the protein CASSAQGGDPGYTF.

The CDR3 protein is CASRRQINYGYTF. In nucleotides, the CDR3 is TGTGCCAGCAGGCGACAGATCAACTATGGCTACACCTTC. The chain recombines TRBV6-5 with TRBJ1-2; D perhaps matches TRBD1 (5 bases). Germline CDR1 is MNHEY and CDR2 is SVGAGI. Trimming cost V 6 bases and J 2 bases, with 10 bases left between them. This CDR3 has 13 amino acids.

The gene calls are TRBV6-5 and TRBJ2-7; D may be TRBD2 (5 bases). Germline CDR1 and CDR2: MNHEY and SVGAGI. Between the trimmed V and J ends, which lost 6 bases and 0 bases, there was a span of 9 bases. This CDR3 is 13 amino acids long. CDR3 DNA: TGTGCCAGCAGGAAGGGAGCCTCCTACGAGCAGTACGTC. This gives the protein CASRKGASYEQYV.

The chain combines TRBV2 with TRBJ2-3; perhaps TRBD2 as D (6 bases). The germline V and J ends were trimmed by 7 bases and 2 bases, with 10 bases remaining between them. This CDR3 comprises 13 residues. The V gene's germline CDR1 is SNHLY and CDR2 FYNNEI. The CDR3 nucleotides are TGTGCCAGCAATGGCGGGATCACAGATACGCAGTATTTT. The encoded protein is CASNGGITDTQYF.

This chain joins TRBV6-5 and TRBJ1-1; D not resolved. This CDR3 spans 14 amino acids. The V gene's germline CDR1 is MNHEY and CDR2 SVGAGI. Trimming left V 4 bases short and J 5 bases short, with 14 bases between. The CDR3 protein is CASSSIARRTEAFF. DNA for the CDR3: TGTGCCAGCAGTTCTATTGCTAGGAGGACTGAAGCTTTCTTT.

The V and J genes are TRBV4-2 and TRBJ2-7, with 13 bases fitting TRBD2. Germline assignment: CDR1 LGHNA and CDR2 YNFKEQ. V lost 4 bases, J lost 6 bases, and 12 bases stayed unmatched. The CDR3 is 17 residues long. The CDR3 region is CASSPRTSGRMTGEQYF. The DNA of the CDR3 is TGTGCCAGCAGCCCCAGGACTAGCGGGAGAATGACGGGCGAGCAGTACTTC.

This clone was counted once. This chain uses TRBV2 with TRBJ1-4; maybe TRBD1 (5 bases). Germline CDR1 is SNHLY and CDR2 is FYNNEI. There are 14 residues in the CDR3. The V gene lost 6 bases and the J gene lost 1 base, with 9 bases spanning the gap. In DNA, the CDR3 is TGTGCCAGCAGGTGGAGGGGAACTAATGAAAAACTGTTTTTT. Amino acids: CASRWRGTNEKLFF.

Here the CDR3 DNA reads TGTGCCAGCTCACCTAGACTAGCGGGAGCTGATGAGCAGTTCTTC. It translates to CASSPRLAGADEQFF. V is TRBV18 and J is TRBJ2-1, with TRBD2 matching over 12 bases. V shed 3 bases and J 8 bases; nucleotides not matched to a gene: 5. Germline CDR1 and CDR2: KGHSH and LQKENI. There are 15 residues in the CDR3.

J is TRBJ2-3 and V is TRBV7-2; weak D call: TRBD1 (5 bases). Trimming took off 6 bases at V and 0 bases at J, with 13 bases between the two ends. The CDR3 loop spans 15 amino acids. Germline V CDR1 and CDR2: SGHTA, FQGNSA. CDR3 sequence: CASSRWGSSTDTQYF. The CDR3 nucleotides are TGTGCCAGCAGTCGATGGGGCTCTAGCACAGATACGCAGTATTTT.